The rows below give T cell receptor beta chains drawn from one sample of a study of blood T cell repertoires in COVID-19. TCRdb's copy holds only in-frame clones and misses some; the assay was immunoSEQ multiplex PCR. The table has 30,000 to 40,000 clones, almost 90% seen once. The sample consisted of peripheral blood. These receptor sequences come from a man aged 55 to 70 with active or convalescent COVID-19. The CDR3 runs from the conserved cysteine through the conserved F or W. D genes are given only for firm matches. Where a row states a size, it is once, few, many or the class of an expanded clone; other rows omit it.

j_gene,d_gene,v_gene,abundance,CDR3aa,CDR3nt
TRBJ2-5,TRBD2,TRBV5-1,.,CASSLEGLAGETQYF,TGCGCCAGCAGCTTGGAAGGACTAGCTGGGGAGACCCAGTACTTC
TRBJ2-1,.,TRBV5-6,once,CASSSNVPRLRIF,TGTGCCAGCAGCTCGAACGTGCCGAGACTGCGTATCTTC
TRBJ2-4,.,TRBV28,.,CASVTKNIQYF,TGTGCCAGTGTAACCAAAAACATTCAGTACTTC
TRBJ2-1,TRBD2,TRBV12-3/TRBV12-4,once,CASKLAGVEQFF,TGTGCCAGCAAGCTAGCGGGAGTTGAGCAGTTCTTC
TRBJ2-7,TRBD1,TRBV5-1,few,CASSDLRDRPYEQYF,TGCGCCAGTTCTGACCTCCGGGACAGACCCTACGAGCAGTACTTC
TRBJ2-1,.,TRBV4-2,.,CASSQDLEYNEQFF,TGTGCCAGCAGCCAAGATTTAGAATACAATGAGCAGTTCTTC
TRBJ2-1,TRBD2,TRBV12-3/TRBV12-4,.,CASRGGNNNEQFF,TGTGCCAGCAGGGGGGGGAACAACAATGAGCAGTTCTTC
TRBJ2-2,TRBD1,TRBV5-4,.,CASSRGQGFAGELFF,TGTGCCAGCAGCAGGGGACAGGGGTTCGCCGGGGAGCTGTTTTTT
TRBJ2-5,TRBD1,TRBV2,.,CASSTDRTGFGRTQYF,TGTGCCAGCAGTACGGATAGGACAGGGTTTGGAAGGACCCAGTACTTC
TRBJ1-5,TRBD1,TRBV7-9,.,CASSLGGDRKNSNQPQHF,TGTGCCAGCAGCTTAGGGGGGGACAGAAAAAATAGCAATCAGCCCCAGCATTTT
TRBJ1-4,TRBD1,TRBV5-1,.,CASSLAQGGNEKLFF,TGCGCCAGCAGCTTGGCCCAGGGGGGCAATGAAAAACTGTTTTTT
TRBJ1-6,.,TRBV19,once,CASSLTTDTLGSLHF,TGTGCCAGTAGTTTAACCACGGACACGTTAGGATCCCTCCACTTT
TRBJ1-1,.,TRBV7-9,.,CASSLSPEAFF,TGTGCCAGCAGCTTATCCCCGGAAGCTTTCTTT
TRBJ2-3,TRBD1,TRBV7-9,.,CASSQGQGKAGSTDTQYF,TGTGCCAGCAGCCAGGGACAGGGCAAAGCGGGAAGCACAGATACGCAGTATTTT
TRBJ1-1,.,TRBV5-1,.,CASSLAGTHTEAFF,TGCGCCAGCAGCTTGGCAGGGACTCACACTGAAGCTTTCTTT